These 27 T cell receptor beta chains originate from one sample sequenced in a study of post-analysis software for immune sequencing data. Study results and caveats: In patients, TRBV5-6, TRBV5-1 and TRBV20-1 belonged to five TRBV segments found more frequently than in controls.

The TCR beta cDNA libraries carried unique molecular identifiers. In TCRdb, the PCR reads were re-called with MiXCR into one record per CDR3 protein. The data show about 820,000 distinct CDR3 sequences, with roughly 50% seen just once and 4.6% held by the top ten. Their antigen targets remain unknown. Material: blood. The receptors here all came from a girl under 18 with multiple sclerosis.

V is TRBV7-6 and J is TRBJ2-4; no definite D call. TRBJ2-7 matches the DNA end more closely, so the J call is doubtful. CDR1 and CDR2 from the germline V gene are SGHVS and FNYEAQ. The CDR3 is 15 residues long. The chain's CDR3 is CASSLAESFPSEQYF. Here the CDR3 DNA reads TGTGCCAGCAGCTTGGCCGAGAGTTTCCCTTCCGAGCAGTACTTC.

This chain joins TRBV4-1 and TRBJ2-7, with D uncertain. CDR1 is MGHRA and CDR2 is YSYEKL in the germline V gene. This CDR3 contains 16 residues. V was clipped by 0 bases and J by 3 bases, with 15 bases between them. The CDR3 sequence: CASSQDGSGAFYEQYF. In nucleotides, the CDR3 is TGCGCCAGCAGCCAAGATGGAAGTGGCGCGTTCTACGAGCAGTACTTC.

Notes on this clonotype: Relative to the germline gene, one junction end is altered; a read error may explain this. The chain has TRBV7-3 and TRBJ2-6; TRBD1 might be the D (5 bases). Germline V CDR1 and CDR2: SGHTA, FQGTGA. The CDR3 contains 15 residues. CDR3 DNA: TGTGCCAGCAGTCTTAGCCCTTCTGGGGCCAACATCCTGACTTTC. Its protein is CASSLSPSGANILTF.

The J gene is TRBJ2-2, the V gene TRBV21-1; the table's D call TRBD2 went unverified against the DNA. TRBV21-1 is labeled a pseudogene. The CDR3 sequence is 18 residues long. The CDR3: CASSKGSSSGGYTGELFF. The CDR3 DNA reads TGTGCCAGCAGCAAAGGATCTTCTAGCGGGGGGTATACCGGGGAGCTGTTTTTT.

V gene TRBV3-1 combines with J gene TRBJ2-1, with no clear D. The CDR3 has 14 amino acids. Trimming removed 1 base at V and 8 bases at J, with 12 bases between. CDR1 and CDR2 (germline): LGHDT, YNNKEL (reference sequence). DNA for the CDR3: TGTGCCAGCAGCCAAGGATCTAGTCCCTATGAGCAGTTCTTC. This encodes CASSQGSSPYEQFF.

The J gene is TRBJ1-2, the V gene TRBV4-1; a possible D gene is TRBD1 (6 bases). The CDR3 loop spans 14 amino acids. The germline CDR1 and CDR2 sequences are MGHRA and YSYEKL. V was shortened by 3 bases and J by 8 bases, with 16 bases between the two germline ends. The CDR3 coding sequence is TGCGCCAGCAGCCAGTTGGAGGGGGTCGGAGGCTACACCTTC. It specifies CASSQLEGVGGYTF.

This clonotype was found a few times. The gene calls are TRBV4-2 and TRBJ2-3; TRBD2 aligns across 8 bases. Germline values: CDR1 LGHNA, CDR2 YNFKEQ. Germline trimming cut 1 base from V and 1 base from J; bases unmatched to any gene: 4. The CDR3 spans 16 residues. CDR3 DNA sequence: TGTGCCAGCAGCCAAGTTGAGCGGGGGCGCACAGATACGCAGTATTTT. It encodes CASSQVERGRTDTQYF.

This clonotype was observed a handful of times. J is TRBJ2-1 and V is TRBV5-1; D not resolved. The V gene lost 0 bases and the J gene lost 7 bases, with 8 bases spanning the gap. Germline V gives CDR1 SGHRS, CDR2 YFSETQ. The CDR3 sequence is 13 residues long. The CDR3 sequence: CASSLEQTNEQFF. The CDR3 DNA reads TGCGCCAGCAGCTTGGAGCAGACGAATGAGCAGTTCTTC. Drawing the rest from reference TRBV5-1 and TRBJ2-1, the complete variable domain is KAGVTQTPRYLIKTRGQQVTLSCSPISGHRSVSWYQQTPGQGLQFLFEYFSETQRNKGNFPGRFSGRQFSNSRSEMNVSTLELGDSALYLCASSLEQTNEQFFGPGTRLTVL.

This chain joins TRBV12-3 or TRBV12-4 and TRBJ1-2; tentative D call: TRBD1 (5 bases). V was pared by 0 bases and J by 2 bases, with 10 bases between. The CDR3 length is 15 residues. Here the CDR3 DNA reads TGTGCCAGCAGTTTAGCGGGCAGGGAGAACTATGGCTACACCTTC. As protein: CASSLAGRENYGYTF.

On this clonotype itself: Its ends do not fully match the called genes, so a read error is possible. The V call is TRBV12-3 or TRBV12-4, the J call TRBJ2-3; D uncertain. The CDR3 covers 15 residues. In DNA, the CDR3 is TGTGCCAGCAGTTTAAGAGGTTGGAACAGAGATACGGAGTATTTT. As protein: CASSLRGWNRDTEYF.

The chain uses TRBV15 and TRBJ2-7; no clear D. Germline CDR1 reads LNHNV; CDR2 reads YYDKDF (reference sequence). The length of the CDR3 is 15 residues. V lost 6 bases, J lost 0 bases, and 15 bases lay in between. The CDR3 DNA is TGTGCCACCAGACGGATGAGGATGGGCTCCTACGAGCAGTACTTC. Protein product: CATRRMRMGSYEQYF. The full variable domain, in which reference TRBV15 and TRBJ2-7 provide the parts outside the CDR3, is DAMVIQNPRYQVTQFGKPVTLSCSQTLNHNVMYWYQQKSSQAPKLLFHYYDKDFNNEADTPDNFQSRRPNTSFCFLDIRSPGLGDTAMYLCATRRMRMGSYEQYFGPGTRLTVT.

This clonotype was found a few times. One end of the junction is discordant with germline, which a read error may explain. The V gene is TRBV5-1, the J gene TRBJ2-5; a possible D gene is TRBD1 (6 bases). The J call may be mistaken, given a closer DNA end match to TRBJ2-7. Germline V gene sequence: CDR1 SGHRS, CDR2 YFSETQ. The CDR3 is 12 amino acids. The CDR3 DNA follows: TGTGCCAGCAGTAGCCAGGGGAGCGAGCAGTACTTC. It codes for CASSSQGSEQYF.

This clonotype was counted between two and nine times. This chain joins TRBV20-1 and TRBJ2-7; no firm D call. The germline gives CDR1 DFQATT, CDR2 SNEGSKA (reference sequence). The CDR3 loop spans 12 amino acids. V shed 8 bases and J shed 1 base, with 12 bases lying between them. The CDR3 DNA is TGCAGTACATTAGGCTATTCCTACGAGCAGTACTTC. This gives the protein CSTLGYSYEQYF.

This clonotype was counted between two and nine times. The chain is built from TRBV7-9 and TRBJ1-3; maybe TRBD1 (5 bases). Germline lookup yields CDR1 SEHNR and CDR2 FQNEAQ (reference sequence). This CDR3 is 14 amino acids long. The ends were cut back, 1 base at V and 7 bases at J, with 11 bases in the middle. The CDR3 bases are TGTGCCAGCAGCTTAGAGCTGACAGCGAACACCATATATTTT. This encodes CASSLELTANTIYF.

The gene calls are TRBV16 and TRBJ2-4; TRBD1 is a possible D gene (6 bases). With the DNA end fitting TRBJ2-5 better, the J assignment may be wrong. The CDR3 consists of 13 residues. Germline V gives CDR1 KGHSY, CDR2 FQNENV. CDR3 nucleotides: TGTGCCAGCAGTCATAACAGGGAAGAGACCCAGTACTTC. Translation: CASSHNREETQYF.

This sequence joins TRBV21-1 and TRBJ2-7; the DNA was not compared with TRBD2, the D call given in the table. The end of the DNA is better explained by TRBJ2-5, so the J call may be wrong. TRBV21-1 is described as a pseudogene. The CDR3 extends over 13 amino acids. CDR3 coding DNA: TGTGCCAGCAGACCGAGGGCCGGAGAGACCCAGTACTTC. Protein: CASRPRAGETQYF.

The genes are TRBV6-6 and TRBJ1-5, with D perhaps TRBD1 (5 bases). Germline V gene data show CDR1 as MNHNY and CDR2 as SVGAGI (reference sequence). Trimming stripped 0 bases from V and 5 bases from J, with 8 bases between. This CDR3 is 14 amino acids long. CDR3 DNA sequence: TGTGCCAGCAGTTACTCGAGGGACCATCAGCCCCAGCATTTT. Protein product: CASSYSRDHQPQHF.

J is TRBJ1-2 and V is TRBV27; 8 bases align to TRBD1. The CDR3 extends over 14 amino acids. The trim removed 3 bases at V and 4 bases at J, leaving 4 bases unmatched. Germline values: CDR1 MNHEY, CDR2 SMNVEV (reference sequence). CDR3 bases: TGTGCCAGCAGTTTCACGGACAGGGTCTATGGCTACACCTTC. The encoded protein is CASSFTDRVYGYTF.

In nucleotides, the CDR3 is TGCGCCAGCAGCCCATACAGGGGGTGGGAGCAGTACTTC. Its translation is CASSPYRGWEQYF. The V call is TRBV5-1, the J call TRBJ2-7; TRBD1 matches 8 bases. The CDR3 covers 13 residues. V was pared by 4 bases and J by 7 bases, with 7 bases of the junction left unmatched. The germline V gene has CDR1 SGHRS and CDR2 YFSETQ.

The genes are TRBV2 and TRBJ2-5, with 9 bases fitting TRBD1. This CDR3 is built from 16 residues. V dropped 4 bases and J dropped 7; count of bases not matched to a gene: 13. CDR1 SNHLY and CDR2 FYNNEI come from the germline V gene. The CDR3 sequence: CASSGGQGQAGMTQYF. The DNA of the CDR3 is TGTGCCAGCAGTGGTGGACAGGGGCAAGCGGGTATGACCCAGTACTTC.

Remarks on this clonotype: The junction shows a germline mismatch at one end, possibly a read error. This rearrangement joins TRBV4-1 to TRBJ1-2; maybe TRBD1 (5 bases). The CDR3 is 17 residues long. CDR1 and CDR2 (germline): MGHRA, YSYEKL. CDR3 sequence (DNA): TGCGCCAGCAGTCAAGCGGACCTGGGGGGGAGACTTTATGGCTACACCTTC. It is translated as CASSQADLGGRLYGYTF.

There are a few counts of this clonotype. The chain uses TRBV5-1 and TRBJ2-1; TRBD1 is a possible D gene (6 bases). CDR3 length: 12 amino acids. The V end lost 5 bases, the J end lost 8 bases, and 11 bases lay between the germline ends. Germline assignment: CDR1 SGHRS and CDR2 YFSETQ. The CDR3 region has the DNA TGCGCCAGCAGGAAGGGGGTCCATGAGCAGTTCTTC. Its protein is CASRKGVHEQFF. The full variable domain, its missing parts supplied by reference TRBV5-1 and TRBJ2-1, is KAGVTQTPRYLIKTRGQQVTLSCSPISGHRSVSWYQQTPGQGLQFLFEYFSETQRNKGNFPGRFSGRQFSNSRSEMNVSTLELGDSALYLCASRKGVHEQFFGPGTRLTVL.

The V and J genes are TRBV5-1 and TRBJ2-2; D is unclear. The ends were cut back, 8 bases at V and 8 bases at J, with 22 bases in the middle. Germline V gene data show CDR1 as SGHRS and CDR2 as YFSETQ. This CDR3 spans 15 amino acids. As DNA, the CDR3 is TGCGCCAGTAAGGAAACCAGCCTATTAGGTGGGGAGCTGTTTTTT. It encodes CASKETSLLGGELFF.

The V gene is TRBV20-1, the J gene TRBJ2-1, with D unclear. The length of the CDR3 is 13 residues. The germline V gene encodes CDR1 DFQATT and CDR2 SNEGSKA (reference sequence). Trimming left V 6 bases short and J 3 bases short, with 12 bases between. Here the CDR3 DNA reads TGCAGTGCCCTCTCAGGCGTCTACAATGAGCAGTTCTTC. Its protein is CSALSGVYNEQFF.

J is TRBJ2-7 and V is TRBV12-3 or TRBV12-4; 10 bases line up with TRBD1. J lost 0 bases, V lost 3 bases, and 8 bases had no gene match. The CDR3 runs 17 residues. CDR3 DNA sequence: TGTGCCAGCAGTTTGGGGGACAGGGGATATTCCTCCTACGAGCAGTACTTC. Encoded protein: CASSLGDRGYSSYEQYF.

The V and J genes are TRBV6-5 and TRBJ1-2, with D possibly matching TRBD1 (6 bases). V was clipped by 2 bases and J by 3 bases, with 22 bases between them. CDR3 length equals 18 residues. Germline CDR1 and CDR2: MNHEY and SVGAGI. CDR3 sequence (DNA): TGTGCCAGCAGTTACGCCGGAACAGGGAGAAAGGGCCACTATGGCTACACCTTC. It encodes CASSYAGTGRKGHYGYTF.

This clonotype was counted between two and nine times. The chain joins TRBV2 to TRBJ2-1; possible D gene TRBD1, 5 bases. V was pared by 2 bases and J by 3 bases, with 5 bases between. Germline V gives CDR1 SNHLY, CDR2 FYNNEI. CDR3 length: 13 residues. CDR3 DNA: TGTGCCAGCAGTGAAACAGGCTACAATGAGCAGTTCTTC. This translates into CASSETGYNEQFF.